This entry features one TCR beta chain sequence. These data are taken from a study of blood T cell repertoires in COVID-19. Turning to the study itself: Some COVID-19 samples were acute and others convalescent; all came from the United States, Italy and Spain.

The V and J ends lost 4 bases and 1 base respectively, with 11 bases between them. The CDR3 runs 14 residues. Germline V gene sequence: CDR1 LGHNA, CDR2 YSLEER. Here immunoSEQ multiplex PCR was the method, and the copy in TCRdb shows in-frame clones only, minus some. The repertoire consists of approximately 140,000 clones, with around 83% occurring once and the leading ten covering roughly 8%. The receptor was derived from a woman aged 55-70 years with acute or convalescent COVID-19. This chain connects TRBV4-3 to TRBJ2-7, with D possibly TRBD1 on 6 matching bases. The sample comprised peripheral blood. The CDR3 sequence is CASSRGTQSYEQYF. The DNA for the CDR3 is TGCGCCAGCAGCCGGGGGACACAGTCCTACGAGCAGTACTTC.